A selection of T cell receptor beta chains follows, all from one sample in a study of shared clonotypes between healthy human individuals. The protocol was immunoSEQ multiplex PCR, while the TCRdb copy is restricted to in-frame clones and leaves out a portion. The repertoire holds around 1,900,000 clones, with 93% as singletons. Sequencing was done on a sample of naive CD8+ T cells from PBMCs. All receptors come from a man between 18 and 35 years old in good health. Some clones in this sample may be carry-over from other donors' samples. Both conserved end residues are part of each CDR3. D genes are given only for firm matches. Only part of the rows carry a size: once, few, many, or a class if the clone is expanded.

CDR3 protein: CAWSVGSSYNEQFF
CDR3 DNA: TGTGCCTGGAGTGTGGGGAGCTCCTACAATGAGCAGTTCTTC
clone size: .
V gene: TRBV30
J gene: TRBJ2-1
D gene: .

CDR3 protein: CASSVGGGQETQYF
CDR3 DNA: TGTGCCAGCAGCGTAGGTGGGGGCCAAGAGACCCAGTACTTC
clone size: .
V gene: TRBV9
J gene: TRBJ2-5
D gene: .

CDR3 protein: CASREPPSVSSYNEQFF
CDR3 DNA: TGTGCCAGCAGGGAGCCCCCTAGCGTCAGCTCCTACAATGAGCAGTTCTTC
clone size: .
V gene: TRBV2
J gene: TRBJ2-1
D gene: .

CDR3 protein: CASSIRGELISYNEQFF
CDR3 DNA: TGTGCCAGTAGTATCAGAGGGGAGCTTATCTCCTACAATGAGCAGTTCTTC
clone size: .
V gene: TRBV19
J gene: TRBJ2-1
D gene: .

CDR3 protein: CASSLRKLQGVPYEQYF
CDR3 DNA: TGTGCCAGCAGCTTAAGGAAACTACAGGGAGTTCCCTACGAGCAGTACTTC
clone size: .
V gene: TRBV27
J gene: TRBJ2-7
D gene: .

CDR3 protein: CASTTKVGWHQPQHF
CDR3 DNA: TGTGCCAGCACCACGAAGGTGGGCTGGCATCAGCCCCAGCATTTT
clone size: .
V gene: TRBV28
J gene: TRBJ1-5
D gene: .

CDR3 protein: CASSLRLAGPNEQFF
CDR3 DNA: TGCGCCAGCAGCTTGAGGCTAGCGGGGCCCAATGAGCAGTTCTTC
clone size: once
V gene: TRBV5-1
J gene: TRBJ2-1
D gene: TRBD2

CDR3 protein: CASSPGTGALDTQYF
CDR3 DNA: TGTGCCAGCAGCCCCGGGACAGGGGCTTTGGATACGCAGTATTTT
clone size: .
V gene: TRBV6-6
J gene: TRBJ2-3
D gene: TRBD1

CDR3 protein: CASSLGGVGNEQFF
CDR3 DNA: TGTGCCAGCAGCTTAGGAGGGGTCGGCAATGAGCAGTTCTTC
clone size: .
V gene: TRBV7-9
J gene: TRBJ2-1
D gene: .

CDR3 protein: CSVQEARGQPQHF
CDR3 DNA: TGCAGCGTTCAGGAGGCTAGGGGTCAGCCCCAGCATTTT
clone size: once
V gene: TRBV29-1
J gene: TRBJ1-5
D gene: .

CDR3 protein: CASSKRWSRRLRGYTF
CDR3 DNA: TGTGCCAGCAGCAAGCGTTGGAGCCGTAGACTTCGAGGCTACACCTTC
clone size: .
V gene: TRBV21-1
J gene: TRBJ1-2
D gene: .

CDR3 protein: CASSKPEGGRDTGELFF
CDR3 DNA: TGTGCCAGCAGCAAACCCGAGGGGGGGCGCGACACCGGGGAGCTGTTTTTT
clone size: .
V gene: TRBV28
J gene: TRBJ2-2
D gene: .

CDR3 protein: CASSPQVSGVATEAFF
CDR3 DNA: TGTGCCAGCAGCCCCCAGGTCTCGGGGGTGGCCACTGAAGCTTTCTTT
clone size: .
V gene: TRBV7-9
J gene: TRBJ1-1
D gene: .

CDR3 protein: CASRALLAGMADTQYF
CDR3 DNA: TGTGCCAGCAGAGCGCTCCTAGCGGGAATGGCAGATACGCAGTATTTT
clone size: .
V gene: TRBV27
J gene: TRBJ2-3
D gene: TRBD2

CDR3 protein: CAWRERDRIHYGYTF
CDR3 DNA: TGTGCCTGGAGAGAAAGGGACAGGATTCACTATGGCTACACCTTC
clone size: .
V gene: TRBV30
J gene: TRBJ1-2
D gene: TRBD1

CDR3 protein: CASSTEDSLTTDTQYF
CDR3 DNA: TGTGCCAGCAGCACAGAGGACAGTCTTACCACAGATACGCAGTATTTT
clone size: .
V gene: TRBV7-9
J gene: TRBJ2-3
D gene: .

CDR3 protein: CASSLGTLNEQFF
CDR3 DNA: TGTGCCAGCAGCTTGGGGACTCTCAATGAGCAGTTCTTC
clone size: once
V gene: TRBV11-3
J gene: TRBJ2-1
D gene: .

CDR3 protein: CASSSLDRSTGELFF
CDR3 DNA: TGCGCCAGCAGCTCTTTGGACAGATCAACCGGGGAGCTGTTTTTT
clone size: .
V gene: TRBV5-1
J gene: TRBJ2-2
D gene: .